Listed below are T cell receptor beta chains from one sample, sequenced in a study of shared clonotypes between healthy human individuals. The protocol was immunoSEQ multiplex PCR, while the TCRdb copy is restricted to in-frame clones and leaves out a portion. Altogether millions of clones are present, roughly 95% being singletons, with the ten largest covering roughly 1%. The material sequenced was naive CD8+ T cells sorted from blood. The receptors originated from a man aged 18 to 29 in good health. Both conserved end residues are part of each CDR3. The order of the fields is clone size, J gene, D gene, V gene, CDR3 DNA, CDR3 protein. The D gene is left open where the match is weak. Not every row has a clone size; where given, it reads once, few, many or a size class.

clone size: .; J gene: TRBJ1-3; D gene: TRBD1; V gene: TRBV10-3; CDR3 DNA: TGTGCCATCGGAGCCTTCAGGGGGGAGGAAAACACCATATATTTT; CDR3 protein: CAIGAFRGEENTIYF
clone size: .; J gene: TRBJ1-2; D gene: .; V gene: TRBV11-2; CDR3 DNA: TGTGCCAGCAGCTTAGAACCGGGGGCCCCCTATGGCTACACCTTC; CDR3 protein: CASSLEPGAPYGYTF
clone size: .; J gene: TRBJ2-3; D gene: .; V gene: TRBV9; CDR3 DNA: TGTGCCAGCAGCGTAGAAGCGCCCACAGATACGCAGTATTTT; CDR3 protein: CASSVEAPTDTQYF
clone size: .; J gene: TRBJ2-3; D gene: .; V gene: TRBV13; CDR3 DNA: TGTGCCAGCAGCTCGACAGGTCTGGGCGCAGATACGCAGTATTTT; CDR3 protein: CASSSTGLGADTQYF
clone size: .; J gene: TRBJ2-7; D gene: .; V gene: TRBV27; CDR3 DNA: TGTGCCAGCAGCCCGAGGGGCCCCTACGAGCAGTACTTC; CDR3 protein: CASSPRGPYEQYF
clone size: .; J gene: TRBJ2-7; D gene: TRBD1; V gene: TRBV13; CDR3 DNA: TGTGCCAGCAGCATGGGACAGGGTGACTACGAGCAGTACTTC; CDR3 protein: CASSMGQGDYEQYF
clone size: .; J gene: TRBJ2-7; D gene: TRBD1; V gene: TRBV29-1; CDR3 DNA: TGCAGCGTCACAGGGGCCCTATCAGCCTACGAGCAGTACTTC; CDR3 protein: CSVTGALSAYEQYF
clone size: .; J gene: TRBJ2-5; D gene: .; V gene: TRBV11-2; CDR3 DNA: TGTGCCAGCAGCTCTCTCGGACAGACGGAGACCCAGTACTTC; CDR3 protein: CASSSLGQTETQYF
clone size: .; J gene: TRBJ2-1; D gene: TRBD2; V gene: TRBV27; CDR3 DNA: TGTGCCAGCAGTTTCGGGGCGGGAGGGATGGAAATGACGCAGTTCTTC; CDR3 protein: CASSFGAGGMEMTQFF
clone size: .; J gene: TRBJ1-2; D gene: TRBD1; V gene: TRBV9; CDR3 DNA: TGTGCCAGCAGCGGGGGGACAGAAGGTTACTATGGCTACACCTTC; CDR3 protein: CASSGGTEGYYGYTF
clone size: .; J gene: TRBJ1-2; D gene: .; V gene: TRBV5-6; CDR3 DNA: TGTGCCAGCAGCTCACAGGCTGACTATGGCTACACCTTC; CDR3 protein: CASSSQADYGYTF
clone size: .; J gene: TRBJ2-5; D gene: .; V gene: TRBV6-5; CDR3 DNA: TGTGCCAGCTCGGACACTAACCAAGAGACCCAGTACTTC; CDR3 protein: CASSDTNQETQYF
clone size: .; J gene: TRBJ2-2; D gene: TRBD1; V gene: TRBV7-9; CDR3 DNA: TGTGCCAGCAGCTTAGGAGGGACAGACAACACCGGGGAGCTGTTTTTT; CDR3 protein: CASSLGGTDNTGELFF
clone size: once; J gene: TRBJ1-1; D gene: TRBD1; V gene: TRBV19; CDR3 DNA: TGTGCCAGTAGTACCGACAGGGATCAGGGTTTGAACACTGAAGCTTTCTTT; CDR3 protein: CASSTDRDQGLNTEAFF
clone size: .; J gene: TRBJ2-1; D gene: TRBD2; V gene: TRBV4-3; CDR3 DNA: TGCGCCAGCAGCCAAGATCTAGCGGACCACTCCTACAATGAGCAGTTCTTC; CDR3 protein: CASSQDLADHSYNEQFF
clone size: .; J gene: TRBJ2-1; D gene: .; V gene: TRBV27; CDR3 DNA: TGTGCCAGCAGTCTACAGGAATACAATGAGCAGTTCTTC; CDR3 protein: CASSLQEYNEQFF
clone size: .; J gene: TRBJ2-7; D gene: TRBD1; V gene: TRBV30; CDR3 DNA: TGTGCCTGGGACCGCGGGACAGGATCCTACGAGCAGTACTTC; CDR3 protein: CAWDRGTGSYEQYF
clone size: .; J gene: TRBJ2-7; D gene: .; V gene: TRBV13; CDR3 DNA: TGTGCCAGCAGCTTAGTGGGGTTCTACGAGCAGTACTTC; CDR3 protein: CASSLVGFYEQYF
clone size: .; J gene: TRBJ2-7; D gene: .; V gene: TRBV4-1; CDR3 DNA: TGCGCCAGCAGCCAAGATCAGGGGCGCAACGAGCAGTACTTC; CDR3 protein: CASSQDQGRNEQYF
clone size: .; J gene: TRBJ2-1; D gene: TRBD2; V gene: TRBV30; CDR3 DNA: TGTGCCTGGAGTCCCCTGCCGGGACTAGCGGGAGACAATGAGCAGTTCTTC; CDR3 protein: CAWSPLPGLAGDNEQFF
clone size: .; J gene: TRBJ2-6; D gene: .; V gene: TRBV5-1; CDR3 DNA: TGCGCCAGCAGCCCTGTTGGCGTCTCTGGGGCCAGCGTCCTGACTTTC; CDR3 protein: CASSPVGVSGASVLTF
clone size: .; J gene: TRBJ2-1; D gene: .; V gene: TRBV7-9; CDR3 DNA: TGTGCCAGCAGCTGGGATGAGCAGTTCTTC; CDR3 protein: CASSWDEQFF
clone size: .; J gene: TRBJ1-1; D gene: .; V gene: TRBV6-5; CDR3 DNA: TGTGCCAGCAGTTACTCTCTCTATGGGAACACTGAAGCTTTCTTT; CDR3 protein: CASSYSLYGNTEAFF
clone size: .; J gene: TRBJ1-1; D gene: TRBD1; V gene: TRBV7-9; CDR3 DNA: TGTGCCAGCAGCTCCACCCCGGACAGGAGGAACACTGAAGCTTTCTTT; CDR3 protein: CASSSTPDRRNTEAFF
clone size: .; J gene: TRBJ2-7; D gene: .; V gene: TRBV5-1; CDR3 DNA: TGCGCCAGCAGCTTGGCCGGTAATACACCCGAGCAGTACTTC; CDR3 protein: CASSLAGNTPEQYF
clone size: .; J gene: TRBJ2-1; D gene: .; V gene: TRBV6-5; CDR3 DNA: TGTGCCAGCAGTTACTCCGACTCGTACAATGAGCAGTTCTTC; CDR3 protein: CASSYSDSYNEQFF
clone size: .; J gene: TRBJ2-1; D gene: .; V gene: TRBV6-6; CDR3 DNA: TGTGCCAGCAGTTATGGCCGGTACAATGAGCAGTTCTTC; CDR3 protein: CASSYGRYNEQFF